These T cell receptor beta chains were read from a single sample in a study of regulatory T cells in long-lasting Graves disease. TCRdb redid the calling of the multiplex PCR reads with MiXCR, one entry per CDR3 protein. The table has a few hundred thousand distinct CDR3 sequences, 23% seen once. The sample consisted of peripheral blood mononuclear cells (PBMCs), taken when the disease was refractory, from a patient treated with antithyroid drugs. The receptors shown here come from a female donor with Graves disease. Both conserved end residues are part of each CDR3. The D gene is left open where the match is weak. A clone size is listed for some rows: how often the clone was seen (once, few, many), or a class if it is expanded.

V	size	J	D	DNA	CDR3
TRBV24-1	few	TRBJ2-5	-	TGTGCCACCAGTGAGGACCTAAGAGCAAAGACCCAGTACTTC	CATSEDLRAKTQYF
TRBV2	many	TRBJ1-2	-	TGTGCCAGCAGCAACACGGACAGCTACTATGGCTACACCTTC	CASSNTDSYYGYTF
TRBV6-1	many	TRBJ2-5	TRBD1	TGTGCCAGCAGTAACCGACAGGGCGAGACCCAGTACTTC	CASSNRQGETQYF
TRBV7-2	-	TRBJ2-7	TRBD1	TGTGCCAGCAGCGTCACAGGGGGCAACTCCTACGAGCAGTACTTC	CASSVTGGNSYEQYF
TRBV7-2	many	TRBJ2-7	-	TGTGCCAGCAGCTTAGAGCGGAGGGTCCTGGGGGAGCAGTACTTC	CASSLERRVLGEQYF
TRBV4-1	once	TRBJ2-2	TRBD1	TGCGCCAGCAGCCAAGATCGGGTCGGACAGGGGTACACCGGGGAGCTGTTTTTT	CASSQDRVGQGYTGELFF
TRBV20-1	-	TRBJ1-6	-	TGCAGTGCTGTACCTCAGGGGTTTTGGAATTCACCCCTCCACTTT	CSAVPQGFWNSPLHF
TRBV5-1	many	TRBJ1-1	-	TGCGCCAGCAGCGACCAATGGGGCACTGAAGCTTTCTTT	CASSDQWGTEAFF
TRBV20-1	many	TRBJ1-5	-	TGCAGTGCTAGCGACGATCAGGCTAGCAATCAGCCCCAGCATTTT	CSASDDQASNQPQHF
TRBV27	-	TRBJ2-7	-	TGTGCCAGCAGACGGCCACGGGGAGCAGCAGGCTACGAGCAGTACTTC	CASRRPRGAAGYEQYF
TRBV20-1	-	TRBJ1-6	-	TGCAGTGCCTGGGGGAGCTCCTATAATTCACCCCTCCACTTT	CSAWGSSYNSPLHF
TRBV18	-	TRBJ1-5	-	TGTGCCAGCTCACCAGGGCGGCAGGACAATCAGCCCCAGCATTTT	CASSPGRQDNQPQHF
TRBV28	many	TRBJ2-7	TRBD1	TGTGCCAGCAGTTTTATGTCACAGGGGGCGCGTTACGAGCAGTACTTC	CASSFMSQGARYEQYF
TRBV6-5	many	TRBJ1-5	-	TGTGCCAGCAGTTACTCTGGTGGAATAAATCAGCCCCAGCATTTT	CASSYSGGINQPQHF
TRBV7-9	-	TRBJ2-5	-	TGTGCCAGCAGCTTTGAAGGTATTGAAGTCGAGACCCAGTACTTC	CASSFEGIEVETQYF
TRBV18	many	TRBJ2-5	TRBD1	TGTGCCAGCAGTTCCACAGGGGGCCCCCAAGAGACCCAGTACTTC	CASSSTGGPQETQYF
TRBV28	many	TRBJ2-7	TRBD1	TGTGCCAGCACTACAGGGGGCGCGTACTCCTACGAGCAGTACTTC	CASTTGGAYSYEQYF